A single sample is the source of the 20 T cell receptor beta chains below, sequenced in a study of blood T cells in healthy people across ages. A second about 7 to 11 cycle PCR used barcoded and J-beta primers. A single record per CDR3 protein comes from TCRdb applying MiXCR to the 5' RACE reads. The repertoire holds 550,000 to 800,000 distinct CDR3 sequences, about 34% seen once, with roughly 14% in the top ten. The specimen was blood. Source of these receptors: a woman of 80 years or more in good health.

This clonotype was observed at least ten times. The chain recombines TRBV24-1 with TRBJ2-3, with 15 bases matching TRBD2. V gave up 5 bases and J gave up 5 bases; unmatched junction bases: 7. Germline V CDR1 and CDR2: KGHDR, SFDVKD. The CDR3 is 17 residues long. The CDR3 sequence is CATSGRTSGGAGDTQYF. As DNA, the CDR3 is TGTGCCACCAGTGGGAGGACTAGCGGGGGGGCTGGAGATACGCAGTATTTT.

With regard to this clonotype: One end of the junction fails to match germline, which may point to a read error. The chain employs TRBV20-1 and TRBJ1-6, with 9 bases lining up with TRBD1. Germline V gene data show CDR1 as DFQATT and CDR2 as SNEGSKA (reference sequence). This CDR3 region has 19 residues. CDR3: CSAVIPGTGIGQSNSPPHF. The CDR3 DNA sequence: TGCAGCGCCGTAATACCCGGGACAGGGATTGGTCAAAGCAATTCACCCCCCCACTTT.

At least ten counts were recorded for this clonotype. This rearrangement joins TRBV5-1 to TRBJ1-1; 8 nucleotides agree with TRBD1. CDR1 SGHRS and CDR2 YFSETQ come from the germline V gene. The ends lost 3 bases at V and 1 base at J; junction bases unmatched: 8. The CDR3 spans 16 residues. The CDR3 bases are TGCGCCAGCAGCTCAGGGGGCAGGGTAGAGAACACTGAAGCTTTCTTT. Translated: CASSSGGRVENTEAFF.

V and J are TRBV12-3 or TRBV12-4 and TRBJ2-3; either TRBD1 or TRBD2 may supply D (6 bases each). The germline V and J ends were trimmed by 2 bases and 1 base, with 16 bases remaining between them. The length of the CDR3 is 17 residues. The CDR3 DNA reads TGTGCCAGCAGTTTATCAGCGTCGGGGGCCCGCACAGATACGCAGTATTTT. The encoded protein is CASSLSASGARTDTQYF.

This clonotype appeared many times. This chain connects TRBV6-1 to TRBJ2-3; possibly TRBD2 for D (6 bases). V dropped 3 bases and J dropped 2 bases, with 9 bases sitting between them. This CDR3 is built from 14 residues. Germline lookup yields CDR1 MNHNS and CDR2 SASEGT. CDR3 in amino acids: CASSDLAHTDTQYF. CDR3 sequence (DNA): TGTGCCAGCAGTGATCTAGCGCACACAGATACGCAGTATTTT.

This clonotype appeared a few times. This could be a read error, since a much larger clone is one nucleotide away. The V and J genes are TRBV6-5 and TRBJ2-5; tentatively, D is TRBD2 (6 bases). The V gene lost 10 bases and the J gene lost 11 bases, with 23 bases spanning the gap. This CDR3 has 13 residues. The V gene's germline CDR1 is MNHEY and CDR2 SVGAGI. The CDR3 bases are TGTGCCACCGGGGAGACTAGACGGAATGAGCAGTACTTC. It specifies CATGETRRNEQYF.

This clonotype was seen many times. The gene calls are TRBV6-6 and TRBJ2-6; D gene uncertain. The germline gives CDR1 MNHNY, CDR2 SVGAGI (reference sequence). CDR3 length: 16 residues. Trimming took off 0 bases at V and 0 bases at J, with 6 bases between the two ends. CDR3 DNA sequence: TGTGCCAGCAGTTACTCGCACCCCTCTGGGGCCAACGTCCTGACTTTC. Translating gives CASSYSHPSGANVLTF.

The V and J genes are TRBV10-3 and TRBJ1-1; the match to TRBD1 covers 8 bases. Germline V gene data show CDR1 as ENHRY and CDR2 as SYGVKD. The trim removed 0 bases at V and 0 bases at J, leaving 6 bases unmatched. The CDR3 length is 17 residues. The CDR3 here is CAISESGQETMNTEAFF. The CDR3 nucleotides are TGTGCCATCAGTGAGTCGGGACAGGAAACCATGAACACTGAAGCTTTCTTT.

This clonotype was detected a few times. The chain employs TRBV21-1 and TRBJ1-6; no DNA check was done on the table's D call, TRBD1. TRBV21-1 is recorded as a pseudogene. CDR3 size: 16 residues. The CDR3 nucleotides read TGTGCCAGCAGCAAAGTGGGGCGGGGGGTCGATTCACCCCTCCACTTT. As protein: CASSKVGRGVDSPLHF.

This clonotype was seen ten or more times. The rearrangement joins TRBV3-1 to TRBJ2-5, with 8 bases aligning to TRBD2. V was clipped by 4 bases and J by 5 bases; unmatched bases: 12. Germline values: CDR1 LGHDT, CDR2 YNNKEL (reference sequence). The CDR3 length is 16 residues. The CDR3 is CASSRLRGGRSETQYF. The CDR3 DNA reads as TGTGCCAGCAGCCGACTTCGGGGGGGTAGGTCGGAGACCCAGTACTTC.

Points on this clonotype: The CDR3 ends on some other residue instead of the conserved phenylalanine or tryptophan, so this is likely a read error. The V and J genes are TRBV9 and TRBJ1-4; D might be TRBD1 (6 bases). The ends were cut back, 4 bases at V and 7 bases at J, with 17 bases in the middle. The germline CDR1 and CDR2 sequences are SGDLS and YYNGEE. The CDR3 totals 15 residues. CDR3 amino acids: CASSTSGARAEKLFC. The CDR3 DNA sequence: TGTGCCAGCAGCACCTCAGGGGCCCGGGCTGAAAAACTGTTTTGT.

This clonotype was seen ten or more times. The chain employs TRBV7-6 and TRBJ2-1; the match to TRBD2 covers 9 bases. Germline V gene data show CDR1 as SGHVS and CDR2 as FNYEAQ. Unmatched junction bases numbered 2, after V lost 1 base and J lost 1 base. The CDR3 spans 16 residues. As DNA, the CDR3 is TGTGCCAGCAGCTTAGAGGCGGGGGGGTCCTACAATGAGCAGTTCTTC. Its translation is CASSLEAGGSYNEQFF.

This clonotype has just a few counts. V and J are TRBV7-2 and TRBJ2-7; D may be TRBD2 (5 bases). Germline V gives CDR1 SGHTA, CDR2 FQGNSA. Trimming pared 3 bases from V and 6 bases from J, leaving 9 bases between. CDR3 size: 12 residues. CDR3 sequence: CASSFTGVEQYF. The CDR3 region has the DNA TGTGCCAGCAGCTTCACCGGGGTCGAGCAGTACTTC.

Written as DNA, the CDR3 is TGTGCCAGCAACCCGGGTGGAGGTTCACCCCTCCACTTT. Translation gives CASNPGGGSPLHF. J is TRBJ1-6 and V is TRBV12-3 or TRBV12-4; D is unresolved. V lost 7 bases to trimming and J lost 9 bases, with 13 bases between them. There are 13 residues in the CDR3.

This clonotype was picked up many times. The rearrangement joins TRBV6-1 to TRBJ2-7, with a possible D match to TRBD1 (5 bases). In germline, CDR1 is MNHNS, CDR2 SASEGT. This CDR3 has 13 residues. V was pared by 7 bases and J by 4 bases, with 14 bases between. The CDR3 DNA follows: TGTGCCAGCAATGAGAGACAGACTTACGAGCAGTACTTC. Translating gives CASNERQTYEQYF.

This clonotype was recorded a few times. The rearrangement joins TRBV12-3 or TRBV12-4 to TRBJ2-2; D is tentatively TRBD1 or TRBD2 (6 bases each). V lost 3 bases, J lost 3 bases, and 11 bases lay in between. CDR3 size: 15 residues. CDR3 DNA: TGTGCCAGCAGTTTCTTTGGGGGGCACACCGGGGAGCTGTTTTTT. Protein: CASSFFGGHTGELFF.

The rearrangement links TRBV5-1 to TRBJ1-2; the match to TRBD1 covers 7 bases. The J segment lost 5 bases and the V segment lost 0 bases, leaving 7 bases of the junction unmatched. The CDR3 contains 15 residues. The V gene's germline CDR1 is SGHRS and CDR2 YFSETQ. Written as DNA, the CDR3 is TGCGCCAGCAGCTTGGCCGGTAGGGACAGATATGGCTACACCTTC. Its protein is CASSLAGRDRYGYTF. The full variable domain, in which reference TRBV5-1 and TRBJ1-2 provide the parts outside the CDR3, is KAGVTQTPRYLIKTRGQQVTLSCSPISGHRSVSWYQQTPGQGLQFLFEYFSETQRNKGNFPGRFSGRQFSNSRSEMNVSTLELGDSALYLCASSLAGRDRYGYTFGSGTRLTVV.

This clonotype was seen repeatedly, ten times or more. This chain connects TRBV20-1 to TRBJ2-1; 9 bases fit TRBD1. CDR3 size: 14 residues. J gave up 9 bases and V 6 bases, and 12 bases lay outside the gene matches. The germline CDR1 and CDR2 sequences are DFQATT and SNEGSKA (reference sequence). The CDR3 spells CSARPGTGIGEQFF. The CDR3 region has the DNA TGCAGTGCGCGTCCCGGGACAGGGATCGGTGAGCAGTTCTTC.

This clonotype was seen ten or more times. The chain recombines TRBV29-1 with TRBJ2-7; tentative D call: TRBD2 (6 bases). Per the germline V gene, CDR1 is SQVTM and CDR2 is ANQGSEA. Trimming stripped 2 bases from V and 2 bases from J, with 13 bases between. This CDR3 comprises 14 residues. CDR3 sequence (DNA): TGCAGCGTTGAATGGGGGGTCAGACCCTACGAGCAGTACTTC. It specifies CSVEWGVRPYEQYF.

The table lists this clonotype with a few counts. The gene calls are TRBV9 and TRBJ1-1; D is uncertain. Deletions cut 0 bases from V and 5 bases from J, with 11 bases between. CDR1 and CDR2 from the germline V gene are SGDLS and YYNGEE. This CDR3 is 14 amino acids long. The CDR3 region has the DNA TGTGCCAGCAGCGTAGAGGGCATCGGGACTGAAGCTTTCTTT. Residues: CASSVEGIGTEAFF.